This T cell receptor beta chain comes out of a study of read filtering for tumor transcriptome and immune sequencing. CDR1 SGHVS and CDR2 FQNEAQ come from the germline V gene. V lost 5 bases and J lost 2, with 15 bases in between. This CDR3 spans 15 amino acids. There are many counts of this clonotype. Molecular barcoded adaptors covering alpha/delta and beta/gamma chains were used on 400 ng RNA. TCRdb independently ran MiXCR on the reads; one entry per CDR3 protein. The sample consists of 50,000 to 65,000 distinct CDR3 sequences, less than 20% of them appearing once. The receptor comes from a donor aged 40 or over with multiple myeloma. The sequenced sample was a population of CD138-negative cells sorted from bone marrow. J is TRBJ2-5 and V is TRBV7-8; D is perhaps TRBD1 (5 bases). CDR3 region: CASSPQGREQETQYF. In DNA, the CDR3 is TGTGCCAGCAGCCCCCAGGGAAGAGAACAAGAGACCCAGTACTTC.